The present TCR beta chain was sequenced within a study of blood T cells in healthy people across ages. Study details: About one barcoded beta molecule per two T cells was captured by template switching. The study's findings and limits: Measured against age, TCR beta diversity per million T cells decreased in a roughly linear manner.

Donors were healthy Caucasian individuals from Russia aged roughly 6 to 90. As concerns this clonotype: As yet, its antigen is unknown.

For the second PCR, which ran for about 6 to 11 cycles, a sample-barcoded 5' primer and a J-beta primer mix were used. Each cDNA molecule was tagged by a template-switch adaptor with 12 random nucleotides. TCRdb re-analysed the 5' RACE reads in MiXCR, keeping a single row per CDR3 protein. The table has some 1.8 million distinct CDR3 sequences, around 42% seen once. The CDR3 contains 12 residues. Germline CDR1 DFQATT, CDR2 SNEGSKA (reference sequence). V lost 2 bases and J 4 bases, leaving 6 bases between the germline ends. The sequence came from a human donor in good health. The sample comprised blood. This chain links TRBV20-1 with TRBJ1-5; D is undetermined. The CDR3 DNA sequence: TGCAGTGCTAGATTCGGAAATCAGCCCCAGCATTTT. Translation: CSARFGNQPQHF.